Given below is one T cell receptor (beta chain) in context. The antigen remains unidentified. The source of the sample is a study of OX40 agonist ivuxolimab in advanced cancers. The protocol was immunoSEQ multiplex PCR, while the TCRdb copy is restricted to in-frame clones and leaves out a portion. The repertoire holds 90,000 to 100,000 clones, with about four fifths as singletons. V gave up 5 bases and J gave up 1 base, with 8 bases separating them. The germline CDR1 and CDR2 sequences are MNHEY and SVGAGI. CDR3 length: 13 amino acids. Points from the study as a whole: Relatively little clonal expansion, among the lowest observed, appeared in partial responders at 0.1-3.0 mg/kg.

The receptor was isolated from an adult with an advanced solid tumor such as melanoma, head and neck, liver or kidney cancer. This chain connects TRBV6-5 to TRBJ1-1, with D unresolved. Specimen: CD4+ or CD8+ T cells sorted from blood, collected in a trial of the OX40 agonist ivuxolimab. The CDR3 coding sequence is TGTGCCAGCAGTGACGTCCCGAACACTGAAGCTTTCTTT. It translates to CASSDVPNTEAFF.